Described below is a single T cell receptor beta chain sequence and its context. Which antigen it targets is not known. Base qualities are missing; no much larger clone stands one base away. The source of the sample is a study of T cells after yellow fever vaccination (dated by TCRdb to between 2017 and 2020). Context from the whole study: The SMART-Seq v4 Ultra Low Input RNA kit was used to prepare libraries from fractions with low cell numbers. To follow T-cell clones before and after primary and booster YFV17D yellow fever vaccination, bulk TCR alpha and beta repertoires were sequenced over time. Two healthy male donors, one aged 18 to 30 and one aged 30 to 40 years, made up the cohort. Bulk PBMC replicates and cell subsets were isolated from blood drawn at multiple timepoints before and after both primary and secondary immunization.

What the study reported, not specific to this receptor: Most clones expanded after primary vaccination were re-detected after the booster (almost 98% of CD4 and approximately 89% of CD8), suggesting broad memory maintenance. FACS-sorted repertoires could contain abundant contaminating clonotypes from the bulk population, so computational filtering was required. The secondary T-cell response was found to be weaker but faster than the primary response, with a peak reached on day 5 rather than on day 15. A small fraction of clonotypes showed up in both the CD4 and CD8 compartments, probably as a result of convergent recombination. Because only a couple of donors were included in the study, the extent to which the findings can be generalized is limited.

Synthesis of TCR cDNA relied on 5'RACE template switching, a step that introduced a universal primer site along with unique molecular identifiers. cDNA synthesis was primed from both the TCR alpha and TCR beta constant segments. Two PCR steps were used to amplify libraries, with sample barcodes and sequencing adapters being added in the second step. Libraries were sequenced on Illumina HiSeq 2500 (2x100 bp) or NovaSeq (2x150 bp). The authors' analysis ran thus. MIGEC was used to demultiplex reads and collapse the reads into UMI consensus sequences, and MiXCR was used for V(D)J alignment. Vaccine-responding clonotypes were identified with edgeR using replicate PBMC samples, with FDR below 0.01 and a log2 fold change above 5 up to day 15 being required. Each bulk clonotype was labeled CD4 or CD8 based on which sequenced repertoire, CD4 or CD8, contained the clonotype at higher abundance. TCRdb's own reprocessing of the public reads used fastp at Q25 and MiXCR and kept productive beta chains. A single entry per CDR3 protein holds the most common genes and DNA from its merged rows. The V and J calls here are based on TCRdb, not the publication. For this sample the table gives hundreds of thousands of distinct CDR3 sequences, of which approximately 15% were detected only once. The ten most abundant clones make up more than 13% of the sample.

Including cysteine and phenylalanine, the CDR3 has 17 amino acids. This entry keeps only the CDR3 DNA: 51 bases, framed from base 1. Explained via the paper, the treatment or condition label denotes: live attenuated yellow fever vaccine strain. At every blood-draw timepoint, two biological replicates of bulk PBMCs were collected. A standard Ficoll-Paque protocol was used to isolate PBMCs from peripheral blood. TriZol was used to extract RNA from bulk PBMCs, CD4 and CD8 fractions, and dextramer-positive and dextramer-negative fractions. The clonotype originates from a man younger than 40 who received the YFV17D yellow fever vaccine. Recombination connected TRBV21-1 to TRBJ2-3; the table's D gene call, TRBD2, was not cross checked with the DNA. TRBV21-1 is a pseudogene. Here the sequenced sample was PBMCs, taken on the day of the yellow fever booster vaccination. The CDR3 region has the sequence CASSGTSGRAEVDTQYF. The DNA sequence follows: TGTGCCAGCAGCGGGACTAGCGGGAGGGCCGAGGTTGATACGCAGTATTTT.